This TCR beta chain was captured in a study of blood T cell repertoires in COVID-19. Looking at the study overall: Sites in the United States, Italy and Spain provided acute and convalescent COVID-19 samples. The cDNA or gDNA used as material had been derived from T cells, B-cell-depleted T cells, or PBMCs.

Authors' processing steps: Amplified reference gene primers provided the basis for estimating nucleated cell counts. TCRdb's copy holds only in-frame clones and misses some; the assay was immunoSEQ multiplex PCR. For V, J and clone size, that table is used; D and trimming come from the DNA. The table shows 340,000 or so clones, with 80% to 90% occurring only once. This clone was seen only a few times. V was clipped by 3 bases and J by 2 bases; unmatched bases: 0. The CDR3 length is 15 residues. Germline-derived CDR1 and CDR2 are MRHNA and SNTAGT. The sequenced material came from peripheral blood. The chain has TRBV6-4 and TRBJ2-1; 11 nucleotides match TRBD1. This TCR was sampled from a man aged 25-40 years with active or convalescent COVID-19. The CDR3 DNA reads TGTGCCAGCAGTGAGGGACAGGGGGCCTACAATGAGCAGTTCTTC. This encodes CASSEGQGAYNEQFF.